Each of the 3 T cell receptor beta chains below was sequenced from the same sample in a study of cytomegalovirus exposure and HLA in healthy donors. Primers: 60 Vbeta forward and 13 Jbeta reverse. Assay: immunoSEQ multiplex PCR; the TCRdb copy retains only in-frame clones and omits some. The table has around 100,000 clones, roughly two thirds seen once. Sequenced sample: PBMCs. The receptors come from a man aged 18 to 30 in good health and CMV-seropositive.

The chain employs TRBV14 and TRBJ1-2; no definite D call. The V and J ends lost 0 bases and 2 bases respectively, with 10 bases between them. The CDR3 sequence is 15 residues long. Looked up from germline, CDR1 is SGHDN and CDR2 is FVKESK. This CDR3 is CASSQDWALNYGYTF. The DNA of the CDR3 is TGTGCCAGCAGCCAAGATTGGGCCCTGAACTATGGCTACACCTTC.

V is TRBV2 and J is TRBJ2-7; 7 bases match TRBD1. The CDR3 loop spans 13 amino acids. Germline values: CDR1 SNHLY, CDR2 FYNNEI. The ends lost 0 bases at V and 5 bases at J; junction bases unmatched: 1. The CDR3 protein is CASSEATGDEQYF. For the CDR3, the DNA is TGTGCCAGCAGTGAAGCCACAGGGGACGAGCAGTACTTC.

This rearrangement joins TRBV6-6 to TRBJ2-5, with D possibly matching TRBD2 (5 bases). CDR3 length: 15 residues. The V end was cut by 4 bases, the J end by 5 bases, with 17 bases between. The V gene's germline CDR1 is MNHNY and CDR2 SVGAGI (reference sequence). The CDR3 region has the DNA TGTGCCAGCAGTTCTGGCGGGCGGAGCAGGGAGACCCAGTACTTC. This codes for CASSSGGRSRETQYF.